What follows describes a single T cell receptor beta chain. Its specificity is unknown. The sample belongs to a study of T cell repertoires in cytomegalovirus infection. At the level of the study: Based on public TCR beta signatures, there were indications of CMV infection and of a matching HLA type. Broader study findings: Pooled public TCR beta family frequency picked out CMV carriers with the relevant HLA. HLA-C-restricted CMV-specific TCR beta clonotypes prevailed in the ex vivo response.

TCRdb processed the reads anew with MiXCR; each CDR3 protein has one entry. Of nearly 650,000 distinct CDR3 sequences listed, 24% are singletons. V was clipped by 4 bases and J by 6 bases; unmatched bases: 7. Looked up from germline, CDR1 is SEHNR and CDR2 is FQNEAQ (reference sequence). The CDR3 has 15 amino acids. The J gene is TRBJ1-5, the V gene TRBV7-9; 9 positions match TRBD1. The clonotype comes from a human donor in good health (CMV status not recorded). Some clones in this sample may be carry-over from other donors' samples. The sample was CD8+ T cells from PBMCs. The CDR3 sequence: CASSYGTGRGQPQHF. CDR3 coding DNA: TGTGCCAGCAGCTACGGGACAGGGAGGGGTCAGCCCCAGCATTTT.